The table lists the clone carrying this T cell receptor beta chain with a few counts. The target antigen is unknown. These data belong to a study of post-analysis software for immune sequencing data. General study findings and limits: In multiple sclerosis, normalized Chao1 diversity was significantly below that of controls. Elevated frequency relative to controls characterized several TRBV segments in patients, TRBV5-6, TRBV5-1 and TRBV20-1 among them. Same-batch preparations were strongly co-clustered by F measure.

Included in the TCR beta cDNA libraries were unique molecular identifiers. When about 1 to 11 million T cells were used, they gave some 540,000 cDNA molecules. TCRdb analysed the PCR reads with MiXCR anew, one entry per CDR3 protein. The repertoire consists of about 540,000 distinct CDR3 sequences, with around 34% occurring once and the leading ten covering about 5.6%. Germline V gives CDR1 SGHRS, CDR2 YFSETQ. This CDR3 has 14 amino acids. Trimming removed 4 bases at V and 5 bases at J, with 15 bases between. The rearrangement uses TRBV5-1 and TRBJ2-5; TRBD1 might be the D (5 bases). The TCR comes from a girl aged 2-17 years with multiple sclerosis. Material for sequencing was blood. The CDR3 reads CASSEDSSRETQYF. The DNA for the CDR3 is TGCGCCAGCAGCGAAGACAGTTCTCGGGAGACCCAGTACTTC.